This T cell receptor (beta chain) derives from a study of molecular identifiers for immune sequencing clone quantification. Overall study results and limits: Over 99% of effector molecules, yet under 1% of naive-cell molecules, were held by clones above 20 RNA copies. Reportedly, one cell's Jurkat TCR RNA was detected within one million naive CD8 cells.

Both previously described methods and listed TCR primers were employed to make bulk TCR libraries. TCRdb re-called the PCR reads with MiXCR, one entry per CDR3 protein. In the table there are about 500,000 distinct CDR3 sequences, around 23% of which are singletons. A CD8+CD4-CCR7+CD45RA+ phenotype served as the sorting definition for naive CD8 T cells. Of note for this clonotype: Its antigen remains unidentified. The junction and the germline gene differ at one end; a read error may be behind it.

The length of the CDR3 is 12 residues. Germline lookup yields CDR1 SQVTM and CDR2 ANQGSEA. The sample taken for sequencing was naive CD8+ T cells from blood, with Jurkat cell RNA spiked in. Subset specified: FACS-sorted CD8+CD4-CCR7+CD45RA+ naive T cells. The TCR was taken from a human donor in good health. Some libraries in this study had Jurkat cell RNA spiked in. The gene calls are TRBV29-1 and TRBJ2-1; D not certain. The CDR3 DNA reads as TGCAGCGTTGAAGAGAGCCTAGGAGAGCCGTGCTTC. Amino acids: CSVEESLGEPCF.